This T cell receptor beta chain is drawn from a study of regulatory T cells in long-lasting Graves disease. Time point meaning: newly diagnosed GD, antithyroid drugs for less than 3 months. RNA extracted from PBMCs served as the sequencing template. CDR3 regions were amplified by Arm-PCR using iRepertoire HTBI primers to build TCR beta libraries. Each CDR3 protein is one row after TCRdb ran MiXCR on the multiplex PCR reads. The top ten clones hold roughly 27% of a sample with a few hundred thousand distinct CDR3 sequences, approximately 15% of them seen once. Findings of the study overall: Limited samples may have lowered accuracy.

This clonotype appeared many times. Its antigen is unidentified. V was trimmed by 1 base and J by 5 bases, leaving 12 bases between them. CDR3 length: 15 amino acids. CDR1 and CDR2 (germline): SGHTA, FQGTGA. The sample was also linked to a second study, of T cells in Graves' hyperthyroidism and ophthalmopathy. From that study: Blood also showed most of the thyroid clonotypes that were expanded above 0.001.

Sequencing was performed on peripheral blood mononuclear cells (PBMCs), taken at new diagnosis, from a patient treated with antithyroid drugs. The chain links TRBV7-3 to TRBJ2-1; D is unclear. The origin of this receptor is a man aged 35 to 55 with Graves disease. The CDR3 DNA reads TGTGCCAGCAGCTTAAGTGGGGAAGGTGACAATGAGCAGTTCTTC. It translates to CASSLSGEGDNEQFF.